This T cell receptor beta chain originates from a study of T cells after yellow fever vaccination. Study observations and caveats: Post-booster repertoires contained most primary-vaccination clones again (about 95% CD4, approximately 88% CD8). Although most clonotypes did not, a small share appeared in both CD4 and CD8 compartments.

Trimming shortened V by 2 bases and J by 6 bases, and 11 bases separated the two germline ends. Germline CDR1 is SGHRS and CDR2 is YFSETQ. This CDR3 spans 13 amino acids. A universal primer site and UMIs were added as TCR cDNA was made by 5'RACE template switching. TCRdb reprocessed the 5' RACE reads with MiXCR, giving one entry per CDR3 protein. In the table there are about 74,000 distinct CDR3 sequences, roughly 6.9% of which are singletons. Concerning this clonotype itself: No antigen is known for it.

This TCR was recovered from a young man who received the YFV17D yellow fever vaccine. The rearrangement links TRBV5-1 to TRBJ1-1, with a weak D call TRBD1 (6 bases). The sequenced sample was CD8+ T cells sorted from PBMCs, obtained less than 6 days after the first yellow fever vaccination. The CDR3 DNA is TGCGCCAGCAGCTTCGGGGGCCAGCCTGAAGCTTTCTTT. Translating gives CASSFGGQPEAFF.